This TCR beta chain derives from a study of graft-versus-host responses after intestinal transplantation. Germline V lookup: CDR1 MGHRA, CDR2 YSYEKL. The CDR3 length is 16 residues. The trim removed 3 bases at V and 3 bases at J, leaving 7 bases unmatched. With respect to this clone: Its target is not known.

Data came from immunoSEQ multiplex PCR; TCRdb stores just in-frame clones and leaves some out. This table has 80,000 to 95,000 clones, approximately 94% appearing once. The sample consisted of unstimulated CD8+ T cells sorted from spleen or lymph node cells, taken before intestinal transplant. The chain employs TRBV4-1 and TRBJ2-7, with 11 positions matching TRBD2. The clonotype originates from a human donor who received an intestinal transplant. CDR3: CASSHSVTSGDYEQYF. The DNA for the CDR3 is TGCGCCAGCAGCCACTCTGTGACTAGCGGGGACTACGAGCAGTACTTC.